The clone carrying this T cell receptor beta chain came up many times. V was cut by 4 bases and J by 0 bases, with 9 bases left in between. CDR1 is KGHSH, CDR2 LQKENI, per germline. This CDR3 comprises 14 residues. This sample is drawn from a study of T cells after yellow fever vaccination. Study-level information: Preparing low-cell-number fractions relied on SMART-Seq v4 Ultra Low Input. Study results and limitations: Booster sampling recovered most clones from primary vaccination (96% CD4, around 88% CD8). Weaker in magnitude, the secondary response showed a faster peak on day 5 versus 15. Clonotypes appearing in both CD4 and CD8 compartments existed, and their share was small.

TCRdb re-called the 5' RACE reads with MiXCR, one entry per CDR3 protein. In the table there are 40,000 to 55,000 distinct CDR3 sequences, 6.5% to 8.5% of which are singletons. Sequencing used CD8+ T cells not binding an NS4B(214-222) dextramer, sorted from PBMCs, obtained about 49 days after the first yellow fever vaccination. The chain couples TRBV18 to TRBJ2-5, with D tentatively TRBD1 (6 bases). This TCR came from a man younger than 35 who received the YFV17D yellow fever vaccine. CDR3 sequence reads: CASSLRTDQETQYF. The CDR3 bases are TGTGCCAGCTCACTGAGGACAGACCAAGAGACCCAGTACTTC.